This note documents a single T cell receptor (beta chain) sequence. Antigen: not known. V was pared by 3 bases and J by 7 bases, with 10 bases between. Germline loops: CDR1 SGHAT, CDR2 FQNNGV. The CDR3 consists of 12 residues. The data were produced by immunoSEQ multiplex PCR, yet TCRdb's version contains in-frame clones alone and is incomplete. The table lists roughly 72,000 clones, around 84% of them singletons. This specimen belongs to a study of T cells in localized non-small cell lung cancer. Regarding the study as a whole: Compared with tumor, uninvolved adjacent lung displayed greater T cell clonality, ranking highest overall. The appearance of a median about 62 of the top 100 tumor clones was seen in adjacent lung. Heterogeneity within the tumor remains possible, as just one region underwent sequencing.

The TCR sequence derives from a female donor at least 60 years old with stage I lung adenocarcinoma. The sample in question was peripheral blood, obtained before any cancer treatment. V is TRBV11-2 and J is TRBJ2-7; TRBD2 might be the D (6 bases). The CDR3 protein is CASSFRAGEQYF. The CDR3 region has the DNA TGTGCCAGCAGCTTTCGGGCGGGAGAGCAGTACTTC.